The 28 T cell receptor beta chains below come from one sample, sequenced in a study of T cell responses to AZD1222 COVID-19 vaccine. Repertoires were generated with immunoSEQ multiplex PCR, while TCRdb's copy carries only in-frame clones and drops some. Of fewer than 100,000 clones in the sample, approximately 94% were seen once. Source: peripheral blood, taken on day 0 of AZD1222 vaccination. The receptors shown here come from an adult in good health.

This rearrangement joins TRBV24-1 to TRBJ2-2, with TRBD2 matching 8 bases. V trimming: 6 bases; J trimming: 3 bases; junction bases outside the gene matches: 5. Germline CDR1 and CDR2: KGHDR and SFDVKD. The CDR3 has 15 residues. The CDR3 sequence: CATSTGGVHTGELFF. CDR3 bases: TGTGCCACCAGTACGGGAGGGGTACACACCGGGGAGCTGTTTTTT.

This clone was detected only a few times. This chain links TRBV2 with TRBJ1-2; no clear D. With 3 bases removed from V and 2 bases from J, the gap between germline ends came to 4 bases. The V gene's germline CDR1 is SNHLY and CDR2 FYNNEI. This CDR3 is 12 amino acids long. CDR3 DNA: TGTGCCAGCAGTGAGGTAAACTATGGCTACACCTTC. This gives the protein CASSEVNYGYTF.

The rearrangement uses TRBV11-3 and TRBJ1-1; 8 nucleotides align to TRBD1. Looked up from germline, CDR1 is SGHNT and CDR2 is YENEEA. CDR3 length: 13 residues. V shed 5 bases, J shed 7 bases, and the junction held 6 bases outside the gene matches. CDR3 sequence reads: CASSPKQGGEAFF. CDR3 DNA: TGTGCCAGCAGCCCCAAACAGGGGGGTGAAGCTTTCTTT.

The chain couples TRBV5-4 to TRBJ2-5, with D maybe TRBD1 (6 bases). The CDR3 is 14 amino acids. Trimming left V 4 bases short and J 1 base short, with 11 bases between. Looked up from germline, CDR1 is SGHNT and CDR2 is YYREEE (reference sequence). This chain's CDR3 is CASSPWTAQETQYF. CDR3 sequence (DNA): TGTGCCAGCAGCCCTTGGACAGCCCAAGAGACCCAGTACTTC.

V and J are TRBV9 and TRBJ1-1, with D maybe TRBD1 (5 bases). Germline values: CDR1 SGDLS, CDR2 YYNGEE. Trimming removed 0 bases at V and 9 bases at J, with 15 bases between. The length of the CDR3 is 14 residues. This chain's CDR3 is CASSVAERGGQAFF. The CDR3 DNA follows: TGTGCCAGCAGCGTAGCTGAAAGGGGTGGCCAAGCTTTCTTT.

CDR3 sequence reads: CAWSGQLITDTQYF. CDR3 DNA: TGTGCCTGGAGTGGACAGCTCATCACAGATACGCAGTATTTT. V is TRBV30 and J is TRBJ2-3; TRBD1 might be the D (5 bases). The CDR3 runs 14 residues. CDR1 is GTSNPN, CDR2 SVGIG, per germline (reference sequence). V was cut by 1 base and J by 2 bases, with 10 bases left in between.

In its sample, this clone was seen once. V usage is TRBV7-3 and J usage is TRBJ2-7; weak D call: TRBD2 (6 bases). Germline CDR1 is SGHTA and CDR2 is FQGTGA. Trimming cost V 4 bases and J 2 bases, with 15 bases left between them. The CDR3 consists of 15 residues. CDR3 sequence: CASSSRERVPYEQYF. The CDR3 DNA reads TGTGCCAGCAGCTCCCGAGAGCGGGTTCCCTACGAGCAGTACTTC.

The chain uses TRBV5-1 and TRBJ2-7; D perhaps matches TRBD1 (5 bases). Trimming shortened V by 6 bases and J by 2 bases, and 18 bases separated the two germline ends. In germline, CDR1 is SGHRS, CDR2 YFSETQ. The CDR3 is 15 residues long. The CDR3 here is CASTPSSTVTYEQYF. The CDR3 region has the DNA TGCGCCAGCACCCCCTCGTCGACAGTTACCTACGAGCAGTACTTC.

This chain uses TRBV4-1 with TRBJ1-5, with unresolved D. V was shortened by 1 base and J by 2 bases, with 9 bases between the two germline ends. From germline, CDR1 is MGHRA and CDR2 YSYEKL. This CDR3 is 15 amino acids long. The CDR3 coding sequence is TGCGCCAGCAGCCAAGCTGGAGTTGGCAATCAGCCCCAGCATTTT. Its protein product is CASSQAGVGNQPQHF.

V is TRBV4-1 and J is TRBJ2-7; 9 nucleotides line up with TRBD2. V was clipped by 0 bases and J by 0 bases; unmatched bases: 0. The CDR3 is 15 residues long. Looked up from germline, CDR1 is MGHRA and CDR2 is YSYEKL. The CDR3 protein is CASSQETSGSYEQYF. In DNA, the CDR3 is TGCGCCAGCAGCCAAGAGACTAGCGGCTCCTACGAGCAGTACTTC.

The chain carries TRBV7-3 and TRBJ2-3; D gene unclear. V was trimmed by 6 bases and J by 1 base, leaving 8 bases between them. Germline V CDR1 and CDR2: SGHTA, FQGTGA. The CDR3 sequence is 13 residues long. In DNA form, the CDR3 reads TGTGCCAGCAGACCATCCGGCACAGATACGCAGTATTTT. It specifies CASRPSGTDTQYF.

The rearrangement links TRBV6-1 to TRBJ2-1; a weak D match, TRBD2 (5 bases). There are 15 residues in the CDR3. Trimming cost V 1 base and J 3 bases, with 10 bases left between them. Per germline, CDR1 MNHNS and CDR2 SASEGT. The DNA of the CDR3 is TGTGCCAGCAGTGAAGATTGGACTTTCTACAATGAGCAGTTCTTC. Encoded protein: CASSEDWTFYNEQFF.

This chain uses TRBV18 with TRBJ2-7; unclear D gene. Germline CDR1 and CDR2: KGHSH and LQKENI. This CDR3 is 15 amino acids long. V lost 0 bases and J lost 2, with 11 bases in between. CDR3: CASSPPFRRPYEQYF. In DNA form, the CDR3 reads TGTGCCAGCTCACCACCTTTTAGACGGCCCTACGAGCAGTACTTC.

This chain joins TRBV3-1 (or the pseudogene TRBV3-2) and TRBJ2-1, with no clear D. The ends were cut back, 3 bases at V and 7 bases at J, with 7 bases in the middle. Per the germline V gene, CDR1 is LGHDT and CDR2 is YNNKEL (reference sequence). The CDR3 sequence is 12 residues long. CDR3 nucleotides: TGTGCCAGCAGCCAGTCTCCGAATGAGCAGTTCTTC. It is translated as CASSQSPNEQFF.

V gene TRBV7-2 combines with J gene TRBJ2-7; D could derive from TRBD1 or TRBD2 (5 bases each). The germline CDR1 and CDR2 sequences are SGHTA and FQGNSA. Between the trimmed V and J ends, which lost 5 bases and 3 bases, there was a span of 11 bases. The CDR3 contains 13 residues. The CDR3 spells CASSRDGGYEQYF. Written as DNA, the CDR3 is TGTGCCAGCAGCCGGGACGGAGGCTACGAGCAGTACTTC.

This chain uses TRBV19 with TRBJ1-5, with D perhaps matching TRBD1 (6 bases). CDR3 length equals 16 residues. The germline V and J ends were trimmed by 0 bases and 5 bases, with 14 bases remaining between them. Germline V CDR1 and CDR2: LNHDA, SQIVND (reference sequence). CDR3 amino acids: CASSIDWPGEDQPQHF. The DNA for the CDR3 is TGTGCCAGTAGTATAGACTGGCCAGGGGAGGATCAGCCCCAGCATTTT.

The J gene is TRBJ2-3, the V gene TRBV5-4; the D is unclear. V lost 3 bases and J 3 bases, leaving 8 bases between the germline ends. CDR3 length: 13 residues. Germline CDR1 and CDR2: SGHNT and YYREEE (reference sequence). CDR3 protein: CASSSPVTDTQYF. The CDR3 DNA follows: TGTGCCAGCAGCTCCCCGGTGACAGATACGCAGTATTTT. Full variable domain (remainder filled in from reference TRBV5-4 and TRBJ2-3): ETGVTQSPTHLIKTRGQQVTLRCSSQSGHNTVSWYQQALGQGPQFIFQYYREEENGRGNFPPRFSGLQFPNYSSELNVNALELDDSALYLCASSSPVTDTQYFGPGTRLTVL.

This chain links TRBV9 with TRBJ2-7, with D perhaps matching TRBD1 (7 bases). The V and J ends lost 2 bases and 2 bases respectively, with 14 bases between them. CDR1 SGDLS and CDR2 YYNGEE come from the germline V gene. The CDR3 consists of 15 residues. The CDR3 DNA is TGTGCCAGCAGCGTGGGGCAGGGGGGCACCTACGAGCAGTACTTC. Its protein product is CASSVGQGGTYEQYF.

This chain links TRBV19 with TRBJ1-5; 9 bases align to TRBD1. This CDR3 comprises 17 residues. The ends lost 3 bases at V and 2 bases at J; junction bases unmatched: 8. Germline V gives CDR1 LNHDA, CDR2 SQIVND (reference sequence). CDR3 sequence: CASSILDRGRGNQPQHF. Written as DNA, the CDR3 is TGTGCCAGTAGTATTTTGGACAGGGGACGGGGCAATCAGCCCCAGCATTTT.

The chain couples TRBV11-3 to TRBJ2-1, with 9 bases that match TRBD2. Germline V gives CDR1 SGHNT, CDR2 YENEEA. Losses at the gene ends were 5 bases for V and 7 bases for J; bases not matched to a gene: 9. The CDR3 consists of 15 residues. CDR3 in amino acids: CASSAREGPGNEQFF. The DNA of the CDR3 is TGTGCCAGCAGCGCGCGGGAGGGCCCGGGAAATGAGCAGTTCTTC.

With regard to this clone: At one of its ends the junction is not consistent with the germline gene, which may arise from a read error. The chain combines TRBV20-1 with TRBJ2-3; D possibly matches TRBD1 or TRBD2 (5 bases each). The CDR3 is 11 amino acids. Germline CDR1 and CDR2: DFQATT and SNEGSKA (reference sequence). CDR3 residues: CSAGPGTPGHF. The CDR3 DNA reads TGCAGTGCTGGACCCGGGACCCCGGGCCATTTT.

This clone was detected only once. V is TRBV12-2 and J is TRBJ1-6; TRBD1, the table's D call, lacks a check against the DNA. TRBV12-2 is flagged as a pseudogene. The CDR3 length is 17 residues. For the CDR3, the DNA is TGTGCAAGTCGCTCTGCCGACAGGGGGCCAAATAATTCACCCCTCCACTTT. It is translated as CASRSADRGPNNSPLHF.

CDR3 residues: CASSRRDGRANQETQYF. The CDR3 DNA reads as TGCGCCAGCAGCCGGAGAGACGGGCGGGCGAACCAAGAGACCCAGTACTTC. The gene calls are TRBV4-1 and TRBJ2-5, with D perhaps matching TRBD2 (5 bases). This CDR3 spans 17 amino acids. Germline CDR1 is MGHRA and CDR2 is YSYEKL. V lost 4 bases to trimming and J lost 0 bases, with 18 bases between them.

This clone was detected only once. The rearrangement joins TRBV10-3 to TRBJ2-1; possibly TRBD1 for D (6 bases). CDR3 size: 15 residues. Per the germline V gene, CDR1 is ENHRY and CDR2 is SYGVKD. V was shortened by 2 bases and J by 4 bases, with 12 bases between the two germline ends. This chain's CDR3 is CAISERQGYYNEQFF. The CDR3 DNA sequence: TGTGCCATCAGTGAGAGGCAGGGGTATTACAATGAGCAGTTCTTC.

The V call is TRBV6-8, the J call TRBJ2-5; D is possibly TRBD2 (6 bases). Germline-derived CDR1 and CDR2 are MNHGY and SAAAGT. The germline V and J ends were trimmed by 2 bases and 3 bases, with 16 bases remaining between them. The CDR3 runs to 16 residues. In nucleotides, the CDR3 is TGTGCCAGCAGTTACAGGATGGGACTGAAAAAAGAGACCCAGTACTTC. Translation: CASSYRMGLKKETQYF.

The J gene is TRBJ1-1, the V gene TRBV11-2; D is perhaps TRBD1 (6 bases). CDR3 length: 15 residues. Between the trimmed V and J ends, which lost 5 bases and 4 bases, there was a span of 17 bases. Per the germline V gene, CDR1 is SGHAT and CDR2 is FQNNGV. CDR3 protein: CASSQRTVVGTEAFF. Written as DNA, the CDR3 is TGTGCCAGCAGCCAACGGACAGTAGTGGGCACTGAAGCTTTCTTT.

V gene TRBV7-2 combines with J gene TRBJ2-7, with 7 bases fitting TRBD2. Trimming removed 5 bases from V and 0 bases from J; junction bases left unmatched: 7. Per germline, CDR1 SGHTA and CDR2 FQGNSA. The CDR3 loop spans 15 amino acids. The CDR3 loop reads CASSTRSGTSYEQYF. CDR3 nucleotides: TGTGCCAGCAGCACAAGAAGCGGGACCTCCTACGAGCAGTACTTC.

The rearrangement uses TRBV25-1 and TRBJ1-2; the D is unclear. V gave up 3 bases and J gave up 6 bases, with 8 bases separating them. The CDR3 runs 12 residues. Germline CDR1 is MGHDK and CDR2 is SYGVNS. DNA for the CDR3: TGTGCCAGCAGTGACCAGGATAATGGCTACACCTTC. This codes for CASSDQDNGYTF.